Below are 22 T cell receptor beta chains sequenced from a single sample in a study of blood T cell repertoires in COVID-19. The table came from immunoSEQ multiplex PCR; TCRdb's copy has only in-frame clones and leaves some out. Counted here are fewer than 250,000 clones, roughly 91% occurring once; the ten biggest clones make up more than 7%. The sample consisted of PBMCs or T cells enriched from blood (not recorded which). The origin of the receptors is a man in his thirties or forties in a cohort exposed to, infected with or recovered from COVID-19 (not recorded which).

The DNA of the CDR3 is TGTGCCAGCAGCCCCGGGGGGGGCACCATATATTTT. This encodes CASSPGGGTIYF. The chain joins TRBV12-3 or TRBV12-4 to TRBJ1-3, with D perhaps TRBD1 (5 bases). The V gene lost 6 bases and the J gene lost 9 bases, with 12 bases spanning the gap. The CDR3 length is 12 residues.

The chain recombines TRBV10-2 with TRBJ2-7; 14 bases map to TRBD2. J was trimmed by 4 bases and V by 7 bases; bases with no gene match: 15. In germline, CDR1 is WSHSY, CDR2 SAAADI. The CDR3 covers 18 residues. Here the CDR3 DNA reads TGCGCCAGCACCCCGACTAGCGGGAGGGCCATTGCAATGTACGAGCAGTACTTC. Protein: CASTPTSGRAIAMYEQYF.

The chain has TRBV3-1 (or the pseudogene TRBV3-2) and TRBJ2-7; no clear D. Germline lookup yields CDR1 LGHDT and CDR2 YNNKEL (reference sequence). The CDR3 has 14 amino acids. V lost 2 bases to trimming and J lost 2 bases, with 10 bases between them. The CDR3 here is CASSQSRRPYEQYF. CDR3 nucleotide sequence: TGTGCCAGCAGCCAATCACGGCGGCCCTACGAGCAGTACTTC.

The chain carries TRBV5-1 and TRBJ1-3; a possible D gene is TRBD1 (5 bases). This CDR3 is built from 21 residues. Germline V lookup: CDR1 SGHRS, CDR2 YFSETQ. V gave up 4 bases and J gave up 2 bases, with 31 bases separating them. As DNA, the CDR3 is TGCGCCAGCAGCGGGCCCGCGGCGGGGGGTAATGACTGGGAGACTGGAAACACCATATATTTT. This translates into CASSGPAAGGNDWETGNTIYF.

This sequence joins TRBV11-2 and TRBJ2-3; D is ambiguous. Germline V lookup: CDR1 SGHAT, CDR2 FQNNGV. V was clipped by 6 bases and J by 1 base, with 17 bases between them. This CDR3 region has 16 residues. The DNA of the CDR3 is TGTGCCAGCAGGCCTTTTGACTGGGTGGGCACAGATACGCAGTATTTT. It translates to CASRPFDWVGTDTQYF.

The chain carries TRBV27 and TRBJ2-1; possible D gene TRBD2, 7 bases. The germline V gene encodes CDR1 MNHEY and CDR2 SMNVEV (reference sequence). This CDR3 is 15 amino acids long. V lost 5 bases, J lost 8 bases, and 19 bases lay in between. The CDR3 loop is CASSPGLLRGYEQFF. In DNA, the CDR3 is TGTGCCAGCAGTCCGGGACTACTAAGGGGGTATGAGCAGTTCTTC.

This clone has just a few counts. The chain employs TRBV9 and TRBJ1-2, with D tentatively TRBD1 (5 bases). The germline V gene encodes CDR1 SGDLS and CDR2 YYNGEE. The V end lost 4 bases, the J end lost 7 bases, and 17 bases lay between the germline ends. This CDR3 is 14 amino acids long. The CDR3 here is CASSSLGGESGYTF. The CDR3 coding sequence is TGTGCCAGCAGCTCCCTGGGGGGGGAATCTGGCTACACCTTC.

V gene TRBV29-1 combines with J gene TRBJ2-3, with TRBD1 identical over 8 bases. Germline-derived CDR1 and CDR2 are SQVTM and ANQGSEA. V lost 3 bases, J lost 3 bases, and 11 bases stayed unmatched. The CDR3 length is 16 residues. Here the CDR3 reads CSVELRGQGATDTQYF. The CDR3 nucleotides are TGCAGCGTTGAGTTGAGGGGGCAGGGGGCGACAGATACGCAGTATTTT.

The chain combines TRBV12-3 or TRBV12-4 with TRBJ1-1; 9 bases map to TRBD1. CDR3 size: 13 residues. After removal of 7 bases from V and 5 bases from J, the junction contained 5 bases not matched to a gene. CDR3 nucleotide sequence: TGTGCCAGCAACACAGGGGGCGTAACTGAAGCTTTCTTT. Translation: CASNTGGVTEAFF.

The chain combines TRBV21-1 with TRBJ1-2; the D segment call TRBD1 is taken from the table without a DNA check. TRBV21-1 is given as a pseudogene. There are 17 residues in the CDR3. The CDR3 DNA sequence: TGTGCCAGCAGCAAGCACAGGCCTCCCGTAAAGAACTATGGCTACACCTTC. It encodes CASSKHRPPVKNYGYTF.

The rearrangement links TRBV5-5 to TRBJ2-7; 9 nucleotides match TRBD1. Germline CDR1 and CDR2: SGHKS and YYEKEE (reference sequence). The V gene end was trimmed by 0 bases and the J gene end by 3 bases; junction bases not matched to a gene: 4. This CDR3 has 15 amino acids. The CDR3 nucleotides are TGTGCCAGCAGCTTGGGCACAGGGGGCGTCTACGAGCAGTACTTC. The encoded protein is CASSLGTGGVYEQYF.

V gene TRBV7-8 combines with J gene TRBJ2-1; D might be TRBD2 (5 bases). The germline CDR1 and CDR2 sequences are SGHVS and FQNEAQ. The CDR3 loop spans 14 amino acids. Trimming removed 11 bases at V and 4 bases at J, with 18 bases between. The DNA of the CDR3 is TGTGCCGCGGGTCGGTTGGACGGTTACAATGAGCAGTTCTTC. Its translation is CAAGRLDGYNEQFF.

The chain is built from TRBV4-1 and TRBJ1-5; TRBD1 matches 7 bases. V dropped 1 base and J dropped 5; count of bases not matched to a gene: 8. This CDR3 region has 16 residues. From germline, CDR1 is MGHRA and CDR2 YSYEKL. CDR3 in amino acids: CASSQVEGAVYQPQHF. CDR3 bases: TGCGCCAGCAGCCAAGTGGAGGGGGCGGTTTATCAGCCCCAGCATTTT.

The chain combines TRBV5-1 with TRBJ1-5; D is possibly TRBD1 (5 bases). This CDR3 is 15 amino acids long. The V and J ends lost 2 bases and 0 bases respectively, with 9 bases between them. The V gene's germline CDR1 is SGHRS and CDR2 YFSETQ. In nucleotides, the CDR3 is TGCGCCAGCAGCTTTGACAGTAATAGCAATCAGCCCCAGCATTTT. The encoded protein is CASSFDSNSNQPQHF.

The CDR3 nucleotides read TGTGCCAGCAGTCCACTCCAATCGGGACTAGCGGGAGGGGCATCCTACGAGCAGTACTTC. Translating it yields CASSPLQSGLAGGASYEQYF. The gene calls are TRBV27 and TRBJ2-7; TRBD2 agrees at 16 bases. The CDR3 extends over 20 amino acids. The V gene's germline CDR1 is MNHEY and CDR2 SMNVEV (reference sequence). V shed 5 bases, J shed 1 base, and the junction held 14 bases outside the gene matches.

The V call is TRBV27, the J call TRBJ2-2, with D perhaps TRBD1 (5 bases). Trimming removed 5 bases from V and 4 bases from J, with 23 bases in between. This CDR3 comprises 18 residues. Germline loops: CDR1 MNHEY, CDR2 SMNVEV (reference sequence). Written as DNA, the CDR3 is TGTGCCAGCAGTGCCACCGTCATAGACAGTACGGGCACCGGGGAGCTGTTTTTT. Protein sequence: CASSATVIDSTGTGELFF.

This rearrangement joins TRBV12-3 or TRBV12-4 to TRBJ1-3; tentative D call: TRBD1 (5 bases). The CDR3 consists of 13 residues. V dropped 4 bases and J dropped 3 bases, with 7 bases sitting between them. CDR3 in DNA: TGTGCCAGCAGTTCAGACAGTGGAAACACCATATATTTT. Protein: CASSSDSGNTIYF.

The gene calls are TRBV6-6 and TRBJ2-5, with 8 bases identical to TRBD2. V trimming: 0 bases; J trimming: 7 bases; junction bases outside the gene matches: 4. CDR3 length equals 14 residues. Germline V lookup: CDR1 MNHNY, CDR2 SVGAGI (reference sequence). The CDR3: CASSYSSREGTQYF. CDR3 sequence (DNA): TGTGCCAGCAGTTACTCGAGCCGGGAGGGGACCCAGTACTTC.

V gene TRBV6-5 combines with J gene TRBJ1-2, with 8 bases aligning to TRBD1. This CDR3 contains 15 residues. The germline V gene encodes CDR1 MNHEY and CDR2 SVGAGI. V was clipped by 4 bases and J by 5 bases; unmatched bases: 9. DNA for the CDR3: TGTGCCAGCAGTTCCCAAGGGACAGGAATTTATGGCTACACCTTC. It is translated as CASSSQGTGIYGYTF.

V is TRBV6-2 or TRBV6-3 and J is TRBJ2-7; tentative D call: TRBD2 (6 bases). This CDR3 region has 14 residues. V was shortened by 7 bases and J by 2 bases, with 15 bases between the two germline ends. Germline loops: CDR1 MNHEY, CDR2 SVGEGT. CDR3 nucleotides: TGTGCCAGCAACCCTTGGGGGGACGCCTACGAGCAGTACTTC. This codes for CASNPWGDAYEQYF.

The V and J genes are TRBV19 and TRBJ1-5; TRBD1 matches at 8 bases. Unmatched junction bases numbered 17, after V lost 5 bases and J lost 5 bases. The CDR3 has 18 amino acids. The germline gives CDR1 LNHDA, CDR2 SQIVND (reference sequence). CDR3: CASSVPDRVSRRYQPQHF. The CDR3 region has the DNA TGTGCCAGTAGTGTACCGGACAGGGTTTCGCGGAGGTATCAGCCCCAGCATTTT.

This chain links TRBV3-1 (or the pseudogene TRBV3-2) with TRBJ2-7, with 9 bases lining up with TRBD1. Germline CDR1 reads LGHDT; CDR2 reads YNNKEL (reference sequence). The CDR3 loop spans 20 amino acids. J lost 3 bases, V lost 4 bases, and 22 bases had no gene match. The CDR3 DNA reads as TGTGCCAGCAGCCGGCTACCAATGTGGGAATTGGGACAGGGCAACTACGAGCAGTACTTC. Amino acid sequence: CASSRLPMWELGQGNYEQYF.